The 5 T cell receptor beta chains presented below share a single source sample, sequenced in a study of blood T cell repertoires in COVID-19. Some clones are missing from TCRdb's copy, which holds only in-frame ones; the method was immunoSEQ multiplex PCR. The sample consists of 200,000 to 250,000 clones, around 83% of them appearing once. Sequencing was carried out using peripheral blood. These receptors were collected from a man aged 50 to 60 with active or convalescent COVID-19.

CDR3 amino acids: CARADSPLHF. The CDR3 bases are TGTGCCAGGGCCGATTCACCCCTCCACTTT. The chain recombines TRBV11-3 with TRBJ1-6, with D uncertain. The ends were cut back, 9 bases at V and 8 bases at J, with 5 bases in the middle. The length of the CDR3 is 10 residues. CDR1 and CDR2 from the germline V gene are SGHNT and YENEEA.

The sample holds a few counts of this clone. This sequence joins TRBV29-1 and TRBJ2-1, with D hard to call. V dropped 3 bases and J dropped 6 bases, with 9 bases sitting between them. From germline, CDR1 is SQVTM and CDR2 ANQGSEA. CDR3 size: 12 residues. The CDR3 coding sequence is TGCAGCGTTGATCCAACAGCCAATGAGCAGTTCTTC. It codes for CSVDPTANEQFF.

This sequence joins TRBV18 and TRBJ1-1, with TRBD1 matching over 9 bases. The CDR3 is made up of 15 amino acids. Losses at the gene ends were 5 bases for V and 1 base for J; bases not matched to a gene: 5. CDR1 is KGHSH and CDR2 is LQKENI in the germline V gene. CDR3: CASSNRGLSNTEAFF. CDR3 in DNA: TGTGCCAGCTCAAACAGGGGGCTATCGAACACTGAAGCTTTCTTT.

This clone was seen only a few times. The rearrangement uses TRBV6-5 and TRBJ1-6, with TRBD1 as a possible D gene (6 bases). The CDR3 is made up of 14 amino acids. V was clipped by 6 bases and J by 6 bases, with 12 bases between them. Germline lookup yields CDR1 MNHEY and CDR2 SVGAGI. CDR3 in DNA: TGTGCCAGCAGCGGACAGTCACTTAATTCACCCCTCCACTTT. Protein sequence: CASSGQSLNSPLHF.

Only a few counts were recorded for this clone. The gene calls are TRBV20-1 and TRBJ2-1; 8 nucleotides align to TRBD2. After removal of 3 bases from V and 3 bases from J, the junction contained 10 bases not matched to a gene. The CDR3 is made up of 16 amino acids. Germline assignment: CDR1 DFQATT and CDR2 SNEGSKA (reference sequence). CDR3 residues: CSASNGGSGNYNEQFF. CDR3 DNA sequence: TGCAGTGCTAGTAACGGTGGTAGCGGGAACTACAATGAGCAGTTCTTC.